This T cell receptor beta chain originates from a study of cytomegalovirus exposure and HLA in healthy donors. Trimming at V came to 7 bases and at J to 1 base, leaving 5 bases not matched to a gene. The CDR3 has 14 amino acids. CDR1 and CDR2 (germline): SGHNT, YYREEE (reference sequence). Primers for the PCR totalled 60 Vbeta and 13 Jbeta. Profiled with immunoSEQ multiplex PCR; TCRdb holds only in-frame clones, not every one. The sample has 170,000 or so clones; around 80% are singletons. Sequencing was carried out using PBMCs. The chain combines TRBV5-4 with TRBJ2-7, with TRBD1 identical over 10 bases. The sequence was collected from a woman aged 60-70 years in good health and CMV-seropositive. CDR3: CASSDRGTSYEQYF. The CDR3 region has the DNA TGTGCCAGCTCGGACAGGGGGACATCCTACGAGCAGTACTTC.